This TCR beta chain was identified in a study of blood T cell repertoires in COVID-19. The CDR3 contains 15 residues. Germline-derived CDR1 and CDR2 are SGHTA and FQGTGA. With 1 base removed from V and 5 bases from J, the gap between germline ends came to 12 bases. The assay was immunoSEQ multiplex PCR, and TCRdb's table has in-frame clones only and misses some. The sample includes over 250,000 clones, around 83% of them seen just once. This sequence joins TRBV7-3 and TRBJ2-1; TRBD2 might be the D (6 bases). This TCR derives from a middle-aged man who had been exposed to COVID-19. The sequenced material came from PBMCs or T cells enriched from blood (not recorded which). As DNA, the CDR3 is TGTGCCAGCAGCTTAATCCTAGCGCCAGACAATGAGCAGTTCTTC. The encoded protein is CASSLILAPDNEQFF.